Listed below are T cell receptor beta chains from one sample, sequenced in a study of T cell responses to AZD1222 COVID-19 vaccine. Generated by immunoSEQ multiplex PCR, the TCRdb table keeps only in-frame clones and is missing some. The sample records 150,000 to 200,000 clones, over 70% being singletons. Sequences were derived from peripheral blood, sampled on day 0 of MenACWY control vaccination. These receptor sequences come from an adult in good health. Both conserved end residues are part of each CDR3. A D gene is named only where the DNA matches it firmly. Some rows mark clone size as missing; the rest say once, few, many or name a class of expanded clone.

size,D,J,length,V,DNA,CDR3
.,.,TRBJ1-1,11,TRBV12-3/TRBV12-4,TGTGCCAGCAGGATGAACACTGAAGCTTTCTTT,CASRMNTEAFF
.,TRBD1,TRBJ1-2,12,TRBV6-1,TGTGCCAGCAGACAGGGGAACTATGGCTACACCTTC,CASRQGNYGYTF
.,TRBD2,TRBJ2-7,16,TRBV6-2/TRBV6-3,TGTGCCAGCAGTTCCCCCCTAGCGGCGGGCTCCTACGAGCAGTACTTC,CASSSPLAAGSYEQYF
.,TRBD1,TRBJ2-5,16,TRBV11-2,TGTGCCAGCAGCATCGAACAGGGGGCGTACCAAGAGACCCAGTACTTC,CASSIEQGAYQETQYF
few,.,TRBJ2-7,11,TRBV7-8,TGTGCCAGCAGCTTGGACTACGAGCAGTACTTC,CASSLDYEQYF
.,.,TRBJ1-1,12,TRBV30,TGTGCCTGGACTATGGGAAGCACTGAAGCTTTCTTT,CAWTMGSTEAFF
once,.,TRBJ1-5,15,TRBV19,TGTGCCAGTACACCGGGACAATGGAGCAATCAGCCCCAGCATTTT,CASTPGQWSNQPQHF
once,TRBD1,TRBJ1-6,13,TRBV2,TGTGCCAGCAATGGACAGGGAAATTCACCCCTCCACTTT,CASNGQGNSPLHF
.,.,TRBJ2-7,15,TRBV5-1,TGCGCCAGCAGCTTGGAGCAGTCCAGCTCCTACGAGCAGTACTTC,CASSLEQSSSYEQYF
few,.,TRBJ2-7,16,TRBV19,TGTGCCAGTAGCTCAATCTCGGGGGCGCGGATCTACGAGCAGTACTTC,CASSSISGARIYEQYF
.,TRBD2,TRBJ2-1,13,TRBV27,TGTGCCAGCAGTTCCGGGGGGGCAGGCAGTAAGTTCTTC,CASSSGGAGSKFF
once,TRBD1,TRBJ2-7,13,TRBV10-3,TGTGCCATCAGTCCAGGGGGCTCCTACGAGCAGTACTTC,CAISPGGSYEQYF
.,.,TRBJ2-3,12,TRBV29-1,TGCAGCGTTGGACAGGGAGGGGATACGCAGTATTTT,CSVGQGGDTQYF
.,.,TRBJ2-1,10,TRBV12-5,TGTGCTAGTGGTTTCCCTGAGCAGTTCTTC,CASGFPEQFF
.,.,TRBJ2-3,13,TRBV7-9,TGTGCCAGCAGCAATCCGACGGTCGATACGCAGTATTTT,CASSNPTVDTQYF
once,TRBD2,TRBJ2-3,20,TRBV23-1,TGCGCCAGCAGTCAATTCATGCTAGCGGGAGAGTTCCAAGGCACAGATACGCAGTATTTT,CASSQFMLAGEFQGTDTQYF
.,TRBD2,TRBJ2-1,14,TRBV10-2,TGCGCCAGCAGTGCTGCAGCGGGAGTCAATGAGCAGTTCTTC,CASSAAAGVNEQFF
.,TRBD1,TRBJ2-5,17,TRBV7-9,TGTGCCAGCAGCTTTGGACAGGGGGCGCTTTCCTTGGAGACCCAGTACTTC,CASSFGQGALSLETQYF
.,.,TRBJ2-2,14,TRBV24-1,TGTGCCACCAGTGATTTGGGAGGGCTCGGGGAGCTGTTTTTT,CATSDLGGLGELFF
.,TRBD2,TRBJ2-3,15,TRBV6-2/TRBV6-3,TGTGCCAGCAGTTATGGCGGGGGGGCCGTAGATACGCAGTATTTT,CASSYGGGAVDTQYF
.,.,TRBJ2-1,12,TRBV27,TGTGCCAGCAGTTTATGGGGCAATGAGCAGTTCTTC,CASSLWGNEQFF
.,.,TRBJ1-5,14,TRBV5-8,TGTGCCAGCAGCCTGGACTCCCCCCCACAGCCCCAGCATTTT,CASSLDSPPQPQHF
.,.,TRBJ2-7,14,TRBV7-8,TGTGCCAGCAGCCCCCCCACCCCATCCTACGAGCAGTACTTC,CASSPPTPSYEQYF
.,TRBD1,TRBJ2-6,17,TRBV13,TGTGCCAGCAGCTTAGGCGACAGGGGGGCTGGGGCCAACGTCCTGACTTTC,CASSLGDRGAGANVLTF
.,.,TRBJ2-3,14,TRBV2,TGTGCCAGCAACTCGGGGGCCACCACAGATACGCAGTATTTT,CASNSGATTDTQYF
.,TRBD2,TRBJ2-7,17,TRBV6-2/TRBV6-3,TGTGCCAGCAGTTCCATTCGACTAGCGGGACCTTCCTACGAGCAGTACTTC,CASSSIRLAGPSYEQYF
.,.,TRBJ1-6,15,TRBV5-4,TGTGCCAGCAGCTTTGGTACAGGGATCAATTCACCCCTCCACTTT,CASSFGTGINSPLHF
.,.,TRBJ2-3,12,TRBV19,TGTGCCAGTAGTATCGGGAATGAAGCGCAGTATTTT,CASSIGNEAQYF
.,TRBD2,TRBJ2-1,16,TRBV4-2,TGTGCCAGCAGCCAAGATCTCGGCGGGACTACTAATGAGCAGTTCTTC,CASSQDLGGTTNEQFF
.,TRBD1,TRBJ1-3,17,TRBV3-1/TRBV3-2,TGTGCCAGCAGCCAAGTTACCACAGGGGAGTCTGGAAACACCATATATTTT,CASSQVTTGESGNTIYF
.,TRBD1,TRBJ1-2,14,TRBV2,TGTGCCAGCAGTGTGACAGGGGGCCAGGGAGGCTACACCTTC,CASSVTGGQGGYTF
.,.,TRBJ2-4,15,TRBV27,TGTGCCAGCAGCACCCCAGGCTCAGCCAAAAACATTCAGTACTTC,CASSTPGSAKNIQYF
.,TRBD2,TRBJ2-7,16,TRBV7-2,TGTGCCAGCAGCCCCCTCGGGGGGGGGCGGGTTTACGAGCAGTACTTC,CASSPLGGGRVYEQYF
.,TRBD2,TRBJ2-2,19,TRBV3-1/TRBV3-2,TGTGCCAGCAGCCTCCTCCAGAAGACTAGCGGGAGTGGGACCGGGGAGCTGTTTTTT,CASSLLQKTSGSGTGELFF
.,.,TRBJ2-7,11,TRBV30,TGTGCCTGGAGAGGCCTCTACGAGCAGTACTTC,CAWRGLYEQYF
.,TRBD1,TRBJ1-6,17,TRBV5-6,TGTGCCAGCAGCTTGGTGGTAATGGGCAGGGGGAACTCACCCCTCCACTTT,CASSLVVMGRGNSPLHF
.,TRBD1,TRBJ2-7,15,TRBV5-1,TGCGCCAGCAGCCCACAGGGGCTCTTCTCCTACGAGCAGTACTTC,CASSPQGLFSYEQYF
.,.,TRBJ1-1,11,TRBV28,TGTGCCAGCATATTGAACACTGAAGCTTTCTTT,CASILNTEAFF
.,TRBD1,TRBJ1-2,13,TRBV6-6,TGTGCCAGCAGTCGGGGACAGGGGTATGGCTACACCTTC,CASSRGQGYGYTF
once,TRBD2,TRBJ2-1,19,TRBV5-1,TGCGCCAGCAGCTCTCGGGCTAGCGGGCTTCCGAGCTCCTACAATGAGCAGTTCTTC,CASSSRASGLPSSYNEQFF
.,.,TRBJ1-3,13,TRBV30,TGTGCCTGGAGTGTGGGTGTTGGGGACACCATATATTTT,CAWSVGVGDTIYF